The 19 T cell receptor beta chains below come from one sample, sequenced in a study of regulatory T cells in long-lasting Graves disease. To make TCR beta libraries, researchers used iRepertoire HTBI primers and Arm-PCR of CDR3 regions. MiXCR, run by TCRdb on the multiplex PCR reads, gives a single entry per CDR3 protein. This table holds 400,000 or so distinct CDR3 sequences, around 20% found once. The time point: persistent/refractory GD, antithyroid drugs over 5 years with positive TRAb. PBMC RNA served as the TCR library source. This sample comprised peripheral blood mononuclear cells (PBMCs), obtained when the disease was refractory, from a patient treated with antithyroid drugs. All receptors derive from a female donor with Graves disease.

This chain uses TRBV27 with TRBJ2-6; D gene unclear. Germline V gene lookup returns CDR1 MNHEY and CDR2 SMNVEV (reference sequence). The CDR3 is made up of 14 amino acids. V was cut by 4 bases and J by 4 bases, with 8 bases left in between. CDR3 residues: CASSSVAGANVLTF. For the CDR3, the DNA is TGTGCCAGCAGTTCAGTTGCGGGGGCCAACGTCCTGACTTTC.

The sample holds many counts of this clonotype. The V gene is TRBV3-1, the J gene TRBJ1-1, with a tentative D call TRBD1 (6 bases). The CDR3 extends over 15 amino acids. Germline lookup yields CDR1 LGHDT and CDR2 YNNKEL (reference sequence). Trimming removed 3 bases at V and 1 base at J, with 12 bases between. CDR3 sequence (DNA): TGTGCCAGCAGCCACCTGGGGGCCGGGAACACTGAAGCTTTCTTT. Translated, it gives CASSHLGAGNTEAFF.

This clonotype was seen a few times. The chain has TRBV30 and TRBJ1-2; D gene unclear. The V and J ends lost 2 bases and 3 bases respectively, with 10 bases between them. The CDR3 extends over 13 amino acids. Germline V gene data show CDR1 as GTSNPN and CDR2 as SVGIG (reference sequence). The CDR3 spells CAWSKWSDYGYTF. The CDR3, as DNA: TGTGCCTGGAGTAAGTGGTCAGACTATGGCTACACCTTC. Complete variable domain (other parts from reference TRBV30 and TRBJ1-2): SQTIHQWPATLVQPVGSPLSLECTVEGTSNPNLYWYRQAAGRGLQLLFYSVGIGQISSEVPQNLSASRPQDRQFILSSKKLLLSDSGFYLCAWSKWSDYGYTFGSGTRLTVV.

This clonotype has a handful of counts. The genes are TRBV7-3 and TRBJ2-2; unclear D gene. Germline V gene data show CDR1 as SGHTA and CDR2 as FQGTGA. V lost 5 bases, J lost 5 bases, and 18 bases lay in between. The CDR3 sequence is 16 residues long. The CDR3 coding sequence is TGTGCCAGCAGCCCGATCCCTGGCCCTGGGACCGGGGAGCTGTTTTTT. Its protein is CASSPIPGPGTGELFF.

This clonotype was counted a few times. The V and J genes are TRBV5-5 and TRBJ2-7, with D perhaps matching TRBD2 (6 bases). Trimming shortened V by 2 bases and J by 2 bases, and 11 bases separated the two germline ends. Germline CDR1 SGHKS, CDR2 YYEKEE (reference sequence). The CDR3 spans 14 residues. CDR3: CASSFQEGPYEQYF. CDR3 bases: TGTGCCAGCAGCTTTCAGGAGGGCCCCTACGAGCAGTACTTC.

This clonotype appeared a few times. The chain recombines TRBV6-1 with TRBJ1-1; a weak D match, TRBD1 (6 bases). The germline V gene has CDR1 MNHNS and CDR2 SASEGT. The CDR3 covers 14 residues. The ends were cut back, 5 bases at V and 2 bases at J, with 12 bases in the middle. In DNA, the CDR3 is TGTGCCAGCAGTCGTCCGGGGGGCAACACTGAAGCTTTCTTT. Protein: CASSRPGGNTEAFF.

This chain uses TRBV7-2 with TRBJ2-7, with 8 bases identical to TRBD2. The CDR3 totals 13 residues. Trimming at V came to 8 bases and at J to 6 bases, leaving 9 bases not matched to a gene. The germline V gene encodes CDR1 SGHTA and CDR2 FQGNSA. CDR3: CASLPGGGFEQYF. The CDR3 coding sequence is TGTGCCAGCTTACCGGGGGGGGGTTTCGAGCAGTACTTC.

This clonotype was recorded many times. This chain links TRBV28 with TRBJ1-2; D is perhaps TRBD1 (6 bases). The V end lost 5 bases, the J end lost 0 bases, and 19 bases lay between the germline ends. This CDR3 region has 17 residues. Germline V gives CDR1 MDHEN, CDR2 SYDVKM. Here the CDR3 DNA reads TGTGCCAGCAGTGTGGAGACGGACAGCGCTGCTAACTATGGCTACACCTTC. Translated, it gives CASSVETDSAANYGYTF.

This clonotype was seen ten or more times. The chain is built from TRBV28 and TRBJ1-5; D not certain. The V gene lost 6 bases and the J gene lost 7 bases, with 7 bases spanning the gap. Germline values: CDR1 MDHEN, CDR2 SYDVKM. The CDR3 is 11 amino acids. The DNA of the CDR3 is TGTGCCAGCAGCCAAGAACAGCCCCAGCATTTT. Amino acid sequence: CASSQEQPQHF.

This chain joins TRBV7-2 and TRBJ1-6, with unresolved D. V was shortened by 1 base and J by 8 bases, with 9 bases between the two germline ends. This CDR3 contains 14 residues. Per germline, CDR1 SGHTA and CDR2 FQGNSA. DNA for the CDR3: TGTGCCAGCAGCTTAGTCGCGGGAGATTCACCCCTCCACTTT. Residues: CASSLVAGDSPLHF.

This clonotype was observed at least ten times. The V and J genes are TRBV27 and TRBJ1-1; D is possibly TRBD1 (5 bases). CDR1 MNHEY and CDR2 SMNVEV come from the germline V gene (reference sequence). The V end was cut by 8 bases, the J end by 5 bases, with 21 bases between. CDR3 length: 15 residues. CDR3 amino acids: CASFTGRSEGTEAFF. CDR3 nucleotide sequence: TGTGCCAGCTTTACGGGCCGCTCGGAGGGGACTGAAGCTTTCTTT.

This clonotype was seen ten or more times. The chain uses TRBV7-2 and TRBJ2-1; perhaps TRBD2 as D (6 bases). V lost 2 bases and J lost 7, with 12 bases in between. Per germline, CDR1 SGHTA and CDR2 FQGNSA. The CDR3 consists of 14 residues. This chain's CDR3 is CASSLNRGTNEQFF. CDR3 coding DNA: TGTGCCAGCAGCTTAAATCGCGGGACGAATGAGCAGTTCTTC.

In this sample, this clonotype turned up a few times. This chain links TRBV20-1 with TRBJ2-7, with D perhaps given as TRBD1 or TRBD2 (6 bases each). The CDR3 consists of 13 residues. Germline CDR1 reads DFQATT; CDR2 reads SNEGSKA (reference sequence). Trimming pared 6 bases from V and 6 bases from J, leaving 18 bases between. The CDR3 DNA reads TGCAGTGCAACCTGGGGCAAGGGGGGCGAGCAGTACTTC. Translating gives CSATWGKGGEQYF.

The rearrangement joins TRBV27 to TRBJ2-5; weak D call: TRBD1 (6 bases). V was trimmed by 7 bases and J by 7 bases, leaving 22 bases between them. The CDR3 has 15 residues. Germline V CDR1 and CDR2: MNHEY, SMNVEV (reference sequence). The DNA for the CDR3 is TGTGCCAGCACCAAACTGACAGGCGGAGCAGGGACCCAGTACTTC. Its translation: CASTKLTGGAGTQYF.

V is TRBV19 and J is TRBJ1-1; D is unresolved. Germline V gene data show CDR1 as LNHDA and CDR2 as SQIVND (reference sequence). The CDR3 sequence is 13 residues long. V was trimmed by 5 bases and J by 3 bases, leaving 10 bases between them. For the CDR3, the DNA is TGTGCCAGTAGTCAAACGGGGTACACTGAAGCTTTCTTT. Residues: CASSQTGYTEAFF.

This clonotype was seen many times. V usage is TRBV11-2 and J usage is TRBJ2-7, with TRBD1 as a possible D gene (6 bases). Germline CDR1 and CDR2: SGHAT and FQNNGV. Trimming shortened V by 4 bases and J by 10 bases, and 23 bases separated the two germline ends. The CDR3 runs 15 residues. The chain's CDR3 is CASSWSDSQGNNQYF. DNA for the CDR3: TGTGCCAGCAGCTGGTCGGACAGCCAGGGGAATAACCAGTACTTC.

For the CDR3, the DNA is TGTGCCACCAGTGATGAGACTAGCGGTCCTACCGGGGAGCTGTTTTTT. It yields the protein CATSDETSGPTGELFF. The chain has TRBV24-1 and TRBJ2-2, with 9 bases that match TRBD2. From germline, CDR1 is KGHDR and CDR2 SFDVKD. V lost 3 bases and J lost 5; bases outside the gene matches: 6. CDR3 size: 16 residues.

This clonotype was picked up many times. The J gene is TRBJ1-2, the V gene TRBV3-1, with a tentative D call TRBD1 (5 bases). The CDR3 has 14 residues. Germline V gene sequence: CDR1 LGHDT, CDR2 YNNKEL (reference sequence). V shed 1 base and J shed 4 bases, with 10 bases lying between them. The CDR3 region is CASSQGTLTYGYTF. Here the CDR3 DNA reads TGTGCCAGCAGCCAAGGGACACTGACCTATGGCTACACCTTC.

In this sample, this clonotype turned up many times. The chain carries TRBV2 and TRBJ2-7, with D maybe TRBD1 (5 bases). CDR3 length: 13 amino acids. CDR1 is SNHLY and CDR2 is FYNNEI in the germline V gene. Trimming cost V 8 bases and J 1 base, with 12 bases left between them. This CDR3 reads CASVPTVSYEQYF. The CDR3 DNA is TGTGCCAGCGTTCCGACAGTGTCCTACGAGCAGTACTTC.